This passage covers 26 T cell receptor beta chains from one sample sequenced in a study of CD8+ T cells in alopecia areata. RNA extraction and reverse transcription yielded cDNA as sequencing template. Here immunoSEQ multiplex PCR was the method, and the copy in TCRdb shows in-frame clones only, minus some. Counted here are under 150,000 clones, roughly 50% occurring once; the ten biggest clones make up 8% to 11%. The sequencing sample was made of NKG2D-low CD8+ T cells sorted from blood. All receptors come from a human donor with alopecia areata.

The gene calls are TRBV2 and TRBJ2-7, with 9 bases fitting TRBD2. Trimming at V came to 7 bases and at J to 11 bases, leaving 3 bases not matched to a gene. Germline lookup yields CDR1 SNHLY and CDR2 FYNNEI. There are 10 residues in the CDR3. The CDR3 DNA is TGTGCCAGCATTGGCGGGAGGGAGTACTTC. Residues: CASIGGREYF.

This clone was seen once. The genes are TRBV4-3 and TRBJ2-7, with D possibly TRBD1 on 5 matching bases. Germline V lookup: CDR1 LGHNA, CDR2 YSLEER. V lost 4 bases to trimming and J lost 3 bases, with 10 bases between them. The CDR3 is 13 amino acids. CDR3 sequence reads: CASSPGQDYEQYF. CDR3 coding DNA: TGCGCCAGCAGCCCTGGACAAGACTACGAGCAGTACTTC.

This chain links TRBV30 with TRBJ2-1; TRBD1 might be the D (8 bases). V was shortened by 5 bases and J by 1 base, with 15 bases between the two germline ends. The V gene's germline CDR1 is GTSNPN and CDR2 SVGIG (reference sequence). The CDR3 covers 15 residues. This CDR3 reads CAWGEGQVSYNEQFF. The CDR3, as DNA: TGTGCCTGGGGGGAGGGACAGGTATCCTACAATGAGCAGTTCTTC.

The chain recombines TRBV27 with TRBJ2-1; D unresolved. The CDR3 contains 12 residues. Germline V gene data show CDR1 as MNHEY and CDR2 as SMNVEV (reference sequence). Trimming removed 6 bases from V and 8 bases from J, with 11 bases in between. The CDR3 bases are TGTGCCAGCAGCACCGGAGTGGATGAGCAGTTCTTC. Amino acid sequence: CASSTGVDEQFF.

This clone was seen only a few times. V and J are TRBV7-9 and TRBJ2-1; 7 bases align to TRBD1. Germline CDR1 SEHNR, CDR2 FQNEAQ (reference sequence). V was clipped by 5 bases and J by 5 bases; unmatched bases: 9. The CDR3 is 15 residues long. DNA of the CDR3: TGTGCCAGCAGCCCCCAACAGGGGCCGCACAATGAGCAGTTCTTC. It specifies CASSPQQGPHNEQFF.

J is TRBJ2-3 and V is TRBV2; 13 bases align to TRBD2. Germline V CDR1 and CDR2: SNHLY, FYNNEI. V lost 6 bases and J lost 8; bases outside the gene matches: 8. The length of the CDR3 is 15 residues. CDR3: CASRLPGTSGTTQYF. CDR3 sequence (DNA): TGTGCCAGCAGGCTTCCCGGGACTAGCGGGACTACGCAGTATTTT.

This sequence joins TRBV29-1 and TRBJ2-2; D gene uncertain. Germline CDR1 reads SQVTM; CDR2 reads ANQGSEA. Deletions cut 6 bases from V and 8 bases from J, with 10 bases between. This CDR3 has 11 residues. CDR3 in DNA: TGCAGCGTGCTCTCTTTGGGGGAGCTGTTTTTT. Translated, it gives CSVLSLGELFF.

The table lists this clone with a few counts. The chain uses TRBV29-1 and TRBJ2-1; 9 nucleotides align to TRBD1. In germline, CDR1 is SQVTM, CDR2 ANQGSEA. V was pared by 6 bases and J by 6 bases, with 3 bases of the junction left unmatched. The CDR3 covers 12 residues. This CDR3 reads CSVQQGANEQFF. As DNA, the CDR3 is TGCAGCGTACAACAGGGGGCCAATGAGCAGTTCTTC.

CDR3 amino acids: CASSLAGTGQETQYF. The DNA for the CDR3 is TGTGCCAGCAGCTTAGCCGGGACAGGGCAAGAGACCCAGTACTTC. V usage is TRBV7-9 and J usage is TRBJ2-5; TRBD1 agrees at 9 bases. V trimming: 0 bases; J trimming: 2 bases; junction bases outside the gene matches: 1. CDR3 size: 15 residues. Germline values: CDR1 SEHNR, CDR2 FQNEAQ (reference sequence).

The chain joins TRBV5-1 to TRBJ2-7; D may be TRBD1 or TRBD2 (5 bases each). The CDR3 has 14 residues. Germline V gene lookup returns CDR1 SGHRS and CDR2 YFSETQ. The V end lost 0 bases, the J end lost 7 bases, and 14 bases lay between the germline ends. The CDR3 coding sequence is TGCGCCAGCAGCTTGGAAGAGGGGAATTGGGAGCAGTACTTC. It is translated as CASSLEEGNWEQYF.

The V gene is TRBV27, the J gene TRBJ2-1; the D is unclear. Germline loops: CDR1 MNHEY, CDR2 SMNVEV (reference sequence). Trimming removed 4 bases from V and 8 bases from J, with 18 bases in between. The CDR3 is 15 residues long. CDR3 protein: CASSSFEPRHDEQFF. The CDR3 nucleotides read TGTGCCAGCAGTTCATTTGAGCCCAGGCATGATGAGCAGTTCTTC.

The rearrangement uses TRBV25-1 and TRBJ2-5; D is uncertain. The ends were cut back, 7 bases at V and 4 bases at J, with 10 bases in the middle. This CDR3 contains 12 residues. Germline values: CDR1 MGHDK, CDR2 SYGVNS. CDR3 DNA: TGTGCCAGCAAGGACCGAGGAGAGACCCAGTACTTC. It codes for CASKDRGETQYF.

Comment on this clone: Other DNA variants within this sample encode the same CDR3. This chain joins TRBV30 and TRBJ2-7, with 7 bases aligning to TRBD1. The germline V gene encodes CDR1 GTSNPN and CDR2 SVGIG (reference sequence). This CDR3 has 13 amino acids. V was clipped by 2 bases and J by 1 base; unmatched bases: 2. This chain's CDR3 is CAWSRDSSYEQYF. CDR3 nucleotide sequence: TGTGCCTGGAGTAGGGACAGTTCCTACGAGCAGTACTTC.

The CDR3 spells CASLVRDSRNFSGANVLTF. CDR3 nucleotides: TGTGCCAGCCTCGTTCGGGACAGCCGAAACTTCTCTGGGGCCAACGTCCTGACTTTC. The J gene is TRBJ2-6, the V gene TRBV7-8, with 7 bases lining up with TRBD1. This CDR3 contains 19 residues. Germline CDR1 SGHVS, CDR2 FQNEAQ. V trimming: 8 bases; J trimming: 0 bases; junction bases outside the gene matches: 16.

The chain recombines TRBV28 with TRBJ2-7; D not certain. The CDR3 is 13 amino acids. The germline gives CDR1 MDHEN, CDR2 SYDVKM. V lost 2 bases to trimming and J lost 2 bases, with 7 bases between them. This CDR3 reads CASSLAGAYEQYF. In DNA, the CDR3 is TGTGCCAGCAGTTTAGCAGGAGCCTACGAGCAGTACTTC. Using reference TRBV28 and TRBJ2-7 for the parts outside the CDR3, the full variable domain is DVKVTQSSRYLVKRTGEKVFLECVQDMDHENMFWYRQDPGLGLRLIYFSYDVKMKEKGDIPEGYSVSREKKERFSLILESASTNQTSMYLCASSLAGAYEQYFGPGTRLTVT.

This chain uses TRBV2 with TRBJ1-1; D unresolved. Germline V lookup: CDR1 SNHLY, CDR2 FYNNEI. CDR3 length: 11 amino acids. Trimming cost V 6 bases and J 12 bases, with 14 bases left between them. The CDR3 DNA reads as TGTGCCAGCAGAGAGACGCACCGGTCTTTCTTT. Translation: CASRETHRSFF. Drawing the rest from reference TRBV2 and TRBJ1-1, the complete variable domain is EPEVTQTPSHQVTQMGQEVILRCVPISNHLYFYWYRQILGQKVEFLVSFYNNEISEKSEIFDDQFSVERPDGSNFTLKIRSTKLEDSAMYFCASRETHRSFFGQGTRLTVV.

For this clone: This sample also contains other DNA sequences that code for the same CDR3. V and J are TRBV27 and TRBJ1-2; unclear D gene. The CDR3 consists of 13 residues. V lost 2 bases and J 5 bases, leaving 9 bases between the germline ends. The germline V gene encodes CDR1 MNHEY and CDR2 SMNVEV (reference sequence). The CDR3: CASSLGPIYGYTF. The CDR3 coding sequence is TGTGCCAGCAGTTTAGGGCCGATTTATGGCTACACCTTC.

V usage is TRBV30 and J usage is TRBJ2-3; D ambiguous. The CDR3 contains 17 residues. V dropped 0 bases and J dropped 2 bases, with 18 bases sitting between them. Per germline, CDR1 GTSNPN and CDR2 SVGIG (reference sequence). CDR3 in amino acids: CAWSVTTRSRYTDTQYF. CDR3 nucleotides: TGTGCCTGGAGTGTAACGACCCGCTCCCGTTACACAGATACGCAGTATTTT.

Points on this clone: Likely a read error: the CDR3 ends without its conserved phenylalanine or tryptophan. CDR3 sequence: CASWTTGSTYGYTS. CDR3 DNA: TGTGCCAGCTGGACTACGGGCAGCACCTATGGCTACACCTCC. The genes are TRBV5-6 and TRBJ1-2; D gene uncertain. Germline V gene lookup returns CDR1 SGHDT and CDR2 YYEEEE. The CDR3 is made up of 14 amino acids. The V gene lost 7 bases and the J gene lost 4 bases, with 17 bases spanning the gap.

This chain uses TRBV29-1 with TRBJ1-2; TRBD1 matches at 9 bases. After removal of 3 bases from V and 6 bases from J, the junction contained 5 bases not matched to a gene. This CDR3 comprises 13 residues. The V gene's germline CDR1 is SQVTM and CDR2 ANQGSEA. The chain's CDR3 is CSVDPGQGDGYTF. CDR3 nucleotides: TGCAGCGTTGACCCGGGACAGGGCGATGGCTACACCTTC.

This chain uses TRBV18 with TRBJ2-7; D gene ambiguous. The CDR3 runs to 13 residues. V shed 6 bases and J shed 0 bases, with 9 bases lying between them. Germline CDR1 is KGHSH and CDR2 is LQKENI. In DNA, the CDR3 is TGTGCCAGCTCGCTCGGTCCCTCCTACGAGCAGTACTTC. It codes for CASSLGPSYEQYF.

V gene TRBV29-1 combines with J gene TRBJ2-7, with 7 bases identical to TRBD2. V dropped 0 bases and J dropped 4; count of bases not matched to a gene: 9. Germline CDR1 SQVTM, CDR2 ANQGSEA. The CDR3 length is 15 residues. This chain's CDR3 is CSVEDARGGDYEQYF. CDR3 in DNA: TGCAGCGTTGAAGATGCTCGCGGGGGAGATTACGAGCAGTACTTC.

The chain joins TRBV27 to TRBJ1-2; 8 bases line up with TRBD1. The CDR3 contains 13 residues. Trimming cost V 6 bases and J 4 bases; bases outside gene matches: 4. Germline V gene lookup returns CDR1 MNHEY and CDR2 SMNVEV (reference sequence). CDR3 in DNA: TGTGCCAGCAGAACCGGGACAGGCTATGGCTACACCTTC. Translation gives CASRTGTGYGYTF.

The rearrangement joins TRBV7-2 to TRBJ2-7, with 7 bases lining up with TRBD2. The CDR3 covers 13 residues. From germline, CDR1 is SGHTA and CDR2 FQGNSA. V lost 4 bases to trimming and J lost 3 bases; unmatched junction nucleotides: 3. The CDR3 spells CASSSGLDYEQYF. The CDR3 DNA follows: TGTGCCAGCAGCTCCGGACTAGACTACGAGCAGTACTTC. Full variable domain (outside the CDR3, taken from reference TRBV7-2 and TRBJ2-7): GAGVSQSPSNKVTEKGKDVELRCDPISGHTALYWYRQSLGQGLEFLIYFQGNSAPDKSGLPSDRFSAERTGGSVSTLTIQRTQQEDSAVYLCASSSGLDYEQYFGPGTRLTVT.

The rearrangement links TRBV5-1 to TRBJ2-3; D not certain. This CDR3 is 13 amino acids long. V was clipped by 0 bases and J by 6 bases, with 8 bases between them. Germline CDR1 reads SGHRS; CDR2 reads YFSETQ. DNA of the CDR3: TGCGCCAGCAGCTTGGCCGTGGGGGATACGCAGTATTTT. This sequence encodes CASSLAVGDTQYF.

V is TRBV29-1 and J is TRBJ2-7; TRBD1 is a possible D gene (6 bases). V was cut by 3 bases and J by 1 base, with 10 bases left in between. CDR1 is SQVTM and CDR2 is ANQGSEA in the germline V gene. This CDR3 has 13 residues. The CDR3 sequence: CSVDRQDSYEQYF. In nucleotides, the CDR3 is TGCAGCGTTGACAGACAGGATTCCTACGAGCAGTACTTC.